This T cell receptor (beta chain) was retrieved from a study of shared clonotypes between healthy human individuals. Study as a whole: The plates for each donor numbered three CD4 naive, three CD4 memory, two CD8 naive and one CD8 memory.

Into CD45RA+ naive and CD45RA-negative memory subsets, the CD4+ cells were split. A remark on this clone: What it binds is unknown.

Broader study findings: Against clonotypes common to all four donors, non-shared ones had lower generation probabilities. Generally, naive subsets (rather than memory subsets) showed larger estimated richness.

The repertoire was sequenced with immunoSEQ multiplex PCR; TCRdb's copy has only in-frame clones and lacks some. This table holds 2 million to 2.5 million clones, 90% to 97% found once. Per germline, CDR1 LNHNV and CDR2 YYDKDF (reference sequence). V shed 3 bases and J shed 4 bases, with 10 bases lying between them. The length of the CDR3 is 14 residues. The origin of this receptor is a man aged 18 to 29 in good health. V gene TRBV15 combines with J gene TRBJ2-1, with D unclear. The sequencing input was naive CD4+ T cells sorted from blood. Regarding subset: CD45RA+ positively selected. The CDR3 is CATSSSGQYNEQFF. CDR3 DNA: TGTGCCACCAGCAGTTCCGGGCAGTACAATGAGCAGTTCTTC.